These 22 T cell receptor beta chains were all obtained from the same sample, sequenced in a study of radiotherapy plus CTLA-4 blockade in lung cancer. Only in-frame clones appear in the TCRdb table, and some are missing; sequencing was by immunoSEQ multiplex PCR. The table includes 120,000 or so clones, nearly 80% detected once. The sample here was peripheral blood, taken from a patient treated with radiotherapy plus ipilimumab. The source of these receptors is a human donor with non-small cell lung cancer who had a partial response to radiotherapy plus ipilimumab.

The chain carries TRBV6-4 and TRBJ1-1; D is perhaps TRBD1 (6 bases). Germline CDR1 MRHNA, CDR2 SNTAGT. This CDR3 is 13 amino acids long. With 3 bases removed from V and 1 base from J, the gap between germline ends came to 6 bases. CDR3 nucleotides: TGTGCCAGCAGTGAACAGGGGAACACTGAAGCTTTCTTT. Protein: CASSEQGNTEAFF.

This clone was counted many times. The J gene is TRBJ1-5, the V gene TRBV6-1; D gene ambiguous. The germline CDR1 and CDR2 sequences are MNHNS and SASEGT. V lost 7 bases to trimming and J lost 0 bases, with 10 bases between them. The CDR3 sequence is 14 residues long. DNA of the CDR3: TGTGCCAGCACGGGTGCCAATAGCAATCAGCCCCAGCATTTT. This codes for CASTGANSNQPQHF.

The chain carries TRBV28 and TRBJ2-3; no definite D call. CDR3 length: 12 residues. With 2 bases removed from V and 5 bases from J, the gap between germline ends came to 5 bases. Per the germline V gene, CDR1 is MDHEN and CDR2 is SYDVKM. CDR3 sequence reads: CASSLARDTQYF. CDR3 nucleotides: TGTGCCAGCAGTTTAGCGCGAGATACGCAGTATTTT.

V gene TRBV21-1 combines with J gene TRBJ2-2; the DNA was not used to check the table's D call, TRBD1. TRBV21-1 is a pseudogene. The CDR3 totals 15 residues. In DNA form, the CDR3 reads TGTGCCAGCAGCAAGAGGGACAGGGGACCCGGGGAGCTGTTTTTT. This sequence encodes CASSKRDRGPGELFF.

This clone was recorded only once. The V gene is TRBV6-1, the J gene TRBJ2-1, with TRBD1 identical over 7 bases. The germline gives CDR1 MNHNS, CDR2 SASEGT. This CDR3 has 18 amino acids. The V gene end was trimmed by 4 bases and the J gene end by 8 bases; junction bases not matched to a gene: 20. CDR3 region: CASSAFLTTGYPRDEQFF. The CDR3 DNA sequence: TGTGCCAGCAGTGCGTTCTTGACGACAGGGTACCCCAGAGATGAGCAGTTCTTC.

This chain connects TRBV15 to TRBJ2-5; the D gene is possibly TRBD1 (6 bases). This CDR3 spans 16 amino acids. CDR1 LNHNV and CDR2 YYDKDF come from the germline V gene (reference sequence). Trimming removed 3 bases at V and 5 bases at J, with 19 bases between. CDR3 region: CATSSHLLQGPETQYF. Written as DNA, the CDR3 is TGTGCCACCAGCAGTCATTTACTACAGGGTCCGGAGACCCAGTACTTC.

The chain recombines TRBV2 with TRBJ1-2, with D possibly matching TRBD1 (6 bases). From germline, CDR1 is SNHLY and CDR2 FYNNEI. The CDR3 runs to 16 residues. Trimming pared 1 base from V and 4 bases from J, leaving 16 bases between. The CDR3 DNA reads TGTGCCAGCAGTGAAGTTAGAACAGGGACCCTCTATGGCTACACCTTC. The encoded protein is CASSEVRTGTLYGYTF.

The J gene is TRBJ2-1, the V gene TRBV30, with 12 nucleotides matching TRBD2. CDR3 length: 16 residues. Germline lookup yields CDR1 GTSNPN and CDR2 SVGIG (reference sequence). The trim removed 0 bases at V and 9 bases at J, leaving 9 bases unmatched. CDR3 sequence reads: CAWSVSRTSGNSEQFF. CDR3 in DNA: TGTGCCTGGAGTGTGTCTAGGACTAGCGGGAACAGTGAGCAGTTCTTC.

The chain employs TRBV29-1 and TRBJ2-1; 10 nucleotides match TRBD1. Germline CDR1 reads SQVTM; CDR2 reads ANQGSEA. The CDR3 has 11 amino acids. Trimming removed 7 bases from V and 8 bases from J; junction bases left unmatched: 2. For the CDR3, the DNA is TGCAGCGGGGACAGGGGTTATGAGCAGTTCTTC. This sequence encodes CSGDRGYEQFF.

The chain joins TRBV5-6 to TRBJ1-4; TRBD1 is a possible D gene (6 bases). The CDR3 consists of 17 residues. V was trimmed by 4 bases and J by 14 bases, leaving 30 bases between them. Germline loops: CDR1 SGHDT, CDR2 YYEEEE. This CDR3 reads CASSPDSFSGFGSRLFF. The CDR3 coding sequence is TGTGCCAGCAGCCCGGACAGCTTTTCTGGGTTTGGGTCTCGGCTGTTTTTT. Drawing the rest from reference TRBV5-6 and TRBJ1-4, the complete variable domain is DAGVTQSPTHLIKTRGQQVTLRCSPKSGHDTVSWYQQALGQGPQFIFQYYEEEERQRGNFPDRFSGHQFPNYSSELNVNALLLGDSALYLCASSPDSFSGFGSRLFFGSGTQLSVL.

Only one count was recorded for this clone. The J gene is TRBJ2-2, the V gene TRBV7-8; D uncertain. V was shortened by 0 bases and J by 5 bases, with 7 bases between the two germline ends. The CDR3 is 14 amino acids. Germline V gene data show CDR1 as SGHVS and CDR2 as FQNEAQ. In nucleotides, the CDR3 is TGTGCCAGCAGCTTAGCGGGCAGGACCGGGGAGCTGTTTTTT. It specifies CASSLAGRTGELFF.

This chain links TRBV5-1 with TRBJ2-1; 7 positions match TRBD2. The ends lost 0 bases at V and 6 bases at J; junction bases unmatched: 0. CDR3 length equals 13 residues. From germline, CDR1 is SGHRS and CDR2 YFSETQ. The CDR3 protein is CASSLGGSNEQFF. The CDR3 DNA follows: TGCGCCAGCAGCTTGGGCGGGAGCAATGAGCAGTTCTTC.

V gene TRBV27 combines with J gene TRBJ1-4; D not certain. V lost 5 bases and J lost 7, with 14 bases in between. The germline V gene encodes CDR1 MNHEY and CDR2 SMNVEV (reference sequence). CDR3 size: 14 residues. The DNA for the CDR3 is TGTGCCAGCAGTCCCGTCAAAAGCGGTGAAAAACTGTTTTTT. It codes for CASSPVKSGEKLFF.

This sequence joins TRBV11-2 and TRBJ2-5; D might be TRBD1 (6 bases). CDR3 size: 15 residues. V was trimmed by 0 bases and J by 4 bases, leaving 12 bases between them. Per germline, CDR1 SGHAT and CDR2 FQNNGV. The CDR3 DNA sequence: TGTGCCAGCAGCTTAGAGGGGGACAATGGAGAGACCCAGTACTTC. This codes for CASSLEGDNGETQYF.

V usage is TRBV6-5 and J usage is TRBJ1-3; D possibly corresponds to TRBD1 (6 bases). The germline CDR1 and CDR2 sequences are MNHEY and SVGAGI. V gave up 2 bases and J gave up 2 bases, with 7 bases separating them. The CDR3 is made up of 14 amino acids. The CDR3 sequence is CASSYGTTGNTIYF. The CDR3 DNA follows: TGTGCCAGCAGTTACGGGACAACTGGAAACACCATATATTTT.

V usage is TRBV6-1 and J usage is TRBJ1-2, with 7 bases fitting TRBD1. After removal of 4 bases from V and 3 bases from J, the junction contained 2 bases not matched to a gene. The germline V gene encodes CDR1 MNHNS and CDR2 SASEGT. The CDR3 loop spans 13 amino acids. This chain's CDR3 is CASSAGTDYGYTF. DNA for the CDR3: TGTGCCAGCAGTGCAGGGACAGACTATGGCTACACCTTC.

The rearrangement links TRBV7-8 to TRBJ2-7; D may be TRBD1 (6 bases). The CDR3 has 15 amino acids. Trimming left V 5 bases short and J 3 bases short, with 17 bases between. Germline CDR1 is SGHVS and CDR2 is FQNEAQ. CDR3 sequence (DNA): TGTGCCAGCAGCCCCCCTGCAGTACAGGGCTACGAGCAGTACTTC. Translated: CASSPPAVQGYEQYF. The entire variable domain, with the rest obtained from reference TRBV7-8 and TRBJ2-7, is as follows: GAGVSQSPRYKVAKRGQDVALRCDPISGHVSLFWYQQALGQGPEFLTYFQNEAQLDKSGLPSDRFFAERPEGSVSTLKIQRTQQEDSAVYLCASSPPAVQGYEQYFGPGTRLTVT.

The gene calls are TRBV19 and TRBJ2-1, with TRBD2 identical over 7 bases. J was trimmed by 4 bases and V by 1 base; bases with no gene match: 4. This CDR3 comprises 15 residues. Germline-derived CDR1 and CDR2 are LNHDA and SQIVND (reference sequence). CDR3 loop: CASSIGGGGYNEQFF. The CDR3 region has the DNA TGTGCCAGTAGTATAGGAGGCGGGGGATACAATGAGCAGTTCTTC.

The chain is built from TRBV28 and TRBJ1-3, with D possibly being TRBD1 (5 bases). This CDR3 contains 16 residues. CDR1 and CDR2 (germline): MDHEN, SYDVKM. The ends were cut back, 10 bases at V and 0 bases at J, with 19 bases in the middle. The CDR3 here is CATKGGAGHSGNTIYF. The CDR3 coding sequence is TGTGCCACGAAGGGTGGGGCAGGCCACTCTGGAAACACCATATATTTT. The complete variable domain, with remaining parts taken from reference TRBV28 and TRBJ1-3, reads DVKVTQSSRYLVKRTGEKVFLECVQDMDHENMFWYRQDPGLGLRLIYFSYDVKMKEKGDIPEGYSVSREKKERFSLILESASTNQTSMYLCATKGGAGHSGNTIYFGEGSWLTVV.

This clone was counted only a few times. Germline and junction disagree at one end, which may indicate a read error. The chain carries TRBV5-4 and TRBJ1-1; 8 bases map to TRBD1. CDR1 is SGHNT and CDR2 is YYREEE in the germline V gene (reference sequence). This CDR3 is 16 amino acids long. The CDR3 sequence is CASSQVRGQGNTEAFF. The CDR3 coding sequence is TGCGCCAGCAGCCAAGTCCGAGGACAGGGGAACACTGAAGCTTTCTTT.

Only one count was recorded for this clone. The chain couples TRBV6-1 to TRBJ1-3; D unclear. Germline values: CDR1 MNHNS, CDR2 SASEGT. The CDR3 covers 13 residues. With 5 bases removed from V and 4 bases from J, the gap between germline ends came to 9 bases. The CDR3 DNA is TGTGCCAGCAGTAGAAACTACGGAAACACCATATATTTT. Amino acid sequence: CASSRNYGNTIYF.

This clone came up a few times. V gene TRBV6-1 combines with J gene TRBJ1-1, with TRBD1 as a possible D gene (6 bases). Germline V CDR1 and CDR2: MNHNS, SASEGT. The ends were cut back, 8 bases at V and 6 bases at J, with 19 bases in the middle. The CDR3 covers 14 residues. CDR3 nucleotides: TGTGCCAGCCCGGAGTGGGGGGGGCGTTCTGAAGCTTTCTTT. Protein: CASPEWGGRSEAFF.